The subject of this entry is one T cell receptor beta chain. It lacks a known antigen. Base qualities were left out, and no much larger clone turns up one base away. The CDR3 contains 16 residues, cysteine and phenylalanine counted. CDR3 DNA only is kept here, 48 bases in frame from base 1. V and J are truncated by 2 bases and 0 bases respectively, leaving an intervening sequence of 12 bases. Via the germline V gene, CDR1 is KGHSH and CDR2 LQKENI. The source of the sample is a study of cytomegalovirus exposure and HLA in healthy donors (dated by TCRdb to 2016 to 2017). Regarding the research as a whole: According to an earlier analysis of 587 of the donors, 200 million or so T cells yielded roughly 100 million unique TCR beta sequences and approximately 300 Gb of sequence data. An early release that covered approximately 600 HLA-typed donors contained about 300 gigabases of sequencing data and 65 million to 100 million unique TCR sequences. Of the 300 to 500 genotyped donors, 75% to 85% were placed in the genetic ancestry cluster associated with self-reported Caucasian donors. The study aimed to test whether signatures of past pathogen exposure could be identified by cataloging public T cell receptors. Using immunosequencing, the study profiled T cell repertoires from about 610 subjects and related those repertoires to cytomegalovirus serostatus. In addition to the first cohort of 650 to 800 subjects, a separate validation cohort of 130 or so different subjects was used. High-throughput TCR immunosequencing, statistical association of individual TCRs with disease status, and machine learning were combined to predict cytomegalovirus infection status. A later analysis re-examined previously published TCR beta repertoires from about 670 donors and added high-resolution HLA genotyping to investigate patterns of TCR occurrence. Rather than drawing on any new phenotypic data, the later analysis identified candidate immune exposures from TCR beta sequences and the way those sequences occurred across donors. An earlier analysis of fewer than 750 of the donors used high-throughput TCR beta sequencing to judge whether each TCR beta V gene segment behaved as functional or pseudogenic. Donor age, sex, ethnicity and CMV serostatus were collected together with the repertoire data. A later genetic analysis used genome-wide SNP genotypes for about three fifths of the 666 donors, treating that subset as a discovery cohort. Every discovery cohort repertoire had been produced on one sequencing platform. HLA typing covered class I and class II loci at four-digit resolution. Typing coverage differed by locus: A, B, C, DRB1 and DQB1 were typed in roughly 629-630 donors, DQA1 in roughly 500, DPA1 in some 600, and DPB1 in 450 to 480. A handful of DR-DQ haplotypes were handled as single units for association and clustering because linkage in the cohort was strong. Among about 400 genotyped donors of the cohort, an average of approximately 240,000 unique TCR beta nucleotide sequences was sequenced per donor, of which roughly 17% were non-productive. Study-level results and caveats: When HLA alleles, especially DR and DQ, strongly co-occurred, attributing TCR associations to individual alleles was difficult. Broadly in line with IMGT annotations, most TCR beta V segments showed up in productive rearrangements about 87% or about 30% of the time in an earlier analysis of 587 of the donors. A later genetic analysis reported fewer N-insertions in productive TCRs among donors in an Asian-associated ancestry cluster than the roughly 620-donor mean. Specific HLA alleles were associated with some 15,000 TCR beta sequences at a false discovery rate of 0.05 in a later analysis. A further reported finding was that TCR beta sequences accurately predicted the HLA-A and HLA-B alleles for most subjects in the first cohort. Only TCR beta chains were sequenced in this cohort, and the absence of alpha or paired-chain data limited detectable features. The classifier was reported to diagnose cytomegalovirus status with high specificity and sensitivity in both the original cohort and the validation cohort. Most TCR sequences were seen in very few donors, while some public TCRs were found in many individuals. A later analysis found that TCR association rates varied across HLA loci, with DRB1 alleles showing the most associated TCRs and HLA-C alleles the fewest. In a later analysis, HLA-associated TCR beta chains were found to be more clonally expanded and to have lower generation probabilities than equally common non-associated chains. In a later analysis, most CMV-associated TCR beta chains were found to appear HLA-restricted, with HLA associations seemingly driven largely by CMV exposure. Sequencing depth was assumed to be roughly uniform across donors in the presence/absence analyses, though that assumption may not hold. The study gave a list of 150 to 200 TCR beta chains associated with cytomegalovirus. Over 15 rarely observed V segments, including chromosome 9 orphons, were excluded from the earlier analysis of about 600 of the donors because counts were too low. Because HLA typing was missing for some donors at each locus, association tests included only the typed subset. The authors suggested that the approach could potentially be generalized to other disease states and immunological phenotypes. According to a later analysis, parvovirus B19, influenza, CMV and Epstein-Barr virus appeared linked to several top co-occurrence clusters. Linkage disequilibrium might explain the correlated functional status among segregating V segments, but an unknown experimental factor could not be ruled out. A cluster of highly shared sequence variants was judged likely to be a technical artifact of the sequencing pipeline. The only immune exposure information available for the cohort was CMV serostatus. A later genetic analysis associated a missense DCLRE1C variant with V-gene and J-gene trimming of TCR beta chains, and an independent cohort replicated the association. Some IMGT-functional V segments, including TRBV6-2 and TRBV6-3, could not be distinguished by the 87-base-pair reads and were therefore excluded. In vitro tests confirmed that three of the cytomegalovirus-associated TCR beta chains recognize cytomegalovirus antigens.

The cohort comprised 550 to 700 healthy bone marrow donors. At the time of sampling, every cohort member was nominally healthy, though immune exposures that went unrecorded were likely present. The donor was CMV seropositive and belonged to the group of a few hundred seropositive cohort members. Each donor provided a peripheral blood sample, and peripheral blood mononuclear cells were used for TCR beta sequencing. Genomic DNA was extracted from the blood cell samples with the Qiagen DNeasy Blood Extraction Kit. The method behind the library was the immunoSEQ multiplex PCR assay. The multiplex PCR relied on a mix of 60 forward primers for TCR Vbeta segments and 13 reverse primers for TCR Jbeta segments. The CDR3 region of rearranged TCR beta genes was amplified from genomic DNA with a multiplex PCR assay. Amplified TCR beta libraries were sequenced as 87-base-pair reads on the Illumina HiSeq System. On the authors' methods: A later analysis tallied about 77 million unique TCR beta chains across the 640 or so repertoires, and approximately 11 million of those chains were shared by two or more donors. To remove PCR and sequencing errors, raw reads were error-corrected and collapsed into unique sequences using a nearest-neighbor algorithm that merged closely related sequences. Alignment of CDR3 sequences to IMGT reference sequences was used to assign V, D and J gene segments. Each retained sequence needed at least a six-nucleotide match to both a V gene segment and a J gene segment. Rearrangements were called productive when the CDR3 lacked stop codons and stayed in frame with V and J; all others were non-productive. Following IMGT convention, CDR3 was defined as the stretch from the second conserved V-encoded cysteine to the conserved J-encoded phenylalanine. Sequences without an unambiguous match to a single V gene segment were excluded from the earlier analysis of approximately 600 of the donors. In an earlier analysis of several hundred of the donors, V segments were called functional above 56.7% productive rearrangements and were called segregating when the between-donor standard deviation exceeded 5%. A statistical classification framework was built for diagnosing cytomegalovirus status from the catalog of TCR beta chain sequences. V and J gene assignment, in a later analysis, came from comparing TCR nucleotide sequences with IMGT/GENE-DB human TR gene sequences. Using the TCRdist pipeline, a later analysis assigned CDR3 sequences along with most-parsimonious VDJ recombination scenarios. In a later analysis, every TCR beta chain was defined by the combination of its CDR3 amino acid sequence and its V-gene family, and reads without a unique V-gene family were dropped. As a way to deal with suspected cross-contamination and a sequencing artifact, a later analysis dropped nearly 600 nucleotide sequences that were highly shared and had low generation probability. A later analysis calculated a clonal expansion index for each public chain from normalized within-repertoire ranks of inferred template counts. A later analysis computed generation probabilities with a VDJ recombination model fitted to out-of-frame rearrangements, and checked the results against IGoR. In a later analysis, hypergeometric tests were used to score TCR-TCR, TCR-HLA and TCR-CMV co-occurrence, with a repertoire-size bias correction applied to TCR pairs. In a later analysis, false discovery rates were estimated by permuting HLA or CMV assignments 20 times. In a later analysis, co-occurring TCRs were grouped using DBSCAN, with TCRdist sequence similarity added in when clustering inside HLA-allele-positive subsets. Co-occurrence clustering excluded repertoires with fewer than 30,000 or more than 120,000 public chains, plus five with anomalous nucleotide sharing. TCRdb stores this immuneACCESS table with in-frame sequences only. Part of the clones is absent; in the studies checked, under half of the shortfall reflects unresolved V genes, and no reason is known for the rest. V and J calls and clone size follow that table, whereas D and trimming were derived from the DNA. This sample comprises under 200,000 clones, 65% to 85% of them detected only once. The ten biggest clones cover approximately 2.9% of the sample.

This sequence uses TRBV18 and TRBJ2-3; D gene: possibly TRBD1, on 5 matching bases. This receptor was taken from a woman in her 40s in good health and CMV-seropositive. The sequenced sample consisted of PBMCs. The CDR3 region has the sequence CASSPRGLLSTDTQYF. The nucleotides are TGTGCCAGCTCACCAAGGGGCTTACTTAGCACAGATACGCAGTATTTT.